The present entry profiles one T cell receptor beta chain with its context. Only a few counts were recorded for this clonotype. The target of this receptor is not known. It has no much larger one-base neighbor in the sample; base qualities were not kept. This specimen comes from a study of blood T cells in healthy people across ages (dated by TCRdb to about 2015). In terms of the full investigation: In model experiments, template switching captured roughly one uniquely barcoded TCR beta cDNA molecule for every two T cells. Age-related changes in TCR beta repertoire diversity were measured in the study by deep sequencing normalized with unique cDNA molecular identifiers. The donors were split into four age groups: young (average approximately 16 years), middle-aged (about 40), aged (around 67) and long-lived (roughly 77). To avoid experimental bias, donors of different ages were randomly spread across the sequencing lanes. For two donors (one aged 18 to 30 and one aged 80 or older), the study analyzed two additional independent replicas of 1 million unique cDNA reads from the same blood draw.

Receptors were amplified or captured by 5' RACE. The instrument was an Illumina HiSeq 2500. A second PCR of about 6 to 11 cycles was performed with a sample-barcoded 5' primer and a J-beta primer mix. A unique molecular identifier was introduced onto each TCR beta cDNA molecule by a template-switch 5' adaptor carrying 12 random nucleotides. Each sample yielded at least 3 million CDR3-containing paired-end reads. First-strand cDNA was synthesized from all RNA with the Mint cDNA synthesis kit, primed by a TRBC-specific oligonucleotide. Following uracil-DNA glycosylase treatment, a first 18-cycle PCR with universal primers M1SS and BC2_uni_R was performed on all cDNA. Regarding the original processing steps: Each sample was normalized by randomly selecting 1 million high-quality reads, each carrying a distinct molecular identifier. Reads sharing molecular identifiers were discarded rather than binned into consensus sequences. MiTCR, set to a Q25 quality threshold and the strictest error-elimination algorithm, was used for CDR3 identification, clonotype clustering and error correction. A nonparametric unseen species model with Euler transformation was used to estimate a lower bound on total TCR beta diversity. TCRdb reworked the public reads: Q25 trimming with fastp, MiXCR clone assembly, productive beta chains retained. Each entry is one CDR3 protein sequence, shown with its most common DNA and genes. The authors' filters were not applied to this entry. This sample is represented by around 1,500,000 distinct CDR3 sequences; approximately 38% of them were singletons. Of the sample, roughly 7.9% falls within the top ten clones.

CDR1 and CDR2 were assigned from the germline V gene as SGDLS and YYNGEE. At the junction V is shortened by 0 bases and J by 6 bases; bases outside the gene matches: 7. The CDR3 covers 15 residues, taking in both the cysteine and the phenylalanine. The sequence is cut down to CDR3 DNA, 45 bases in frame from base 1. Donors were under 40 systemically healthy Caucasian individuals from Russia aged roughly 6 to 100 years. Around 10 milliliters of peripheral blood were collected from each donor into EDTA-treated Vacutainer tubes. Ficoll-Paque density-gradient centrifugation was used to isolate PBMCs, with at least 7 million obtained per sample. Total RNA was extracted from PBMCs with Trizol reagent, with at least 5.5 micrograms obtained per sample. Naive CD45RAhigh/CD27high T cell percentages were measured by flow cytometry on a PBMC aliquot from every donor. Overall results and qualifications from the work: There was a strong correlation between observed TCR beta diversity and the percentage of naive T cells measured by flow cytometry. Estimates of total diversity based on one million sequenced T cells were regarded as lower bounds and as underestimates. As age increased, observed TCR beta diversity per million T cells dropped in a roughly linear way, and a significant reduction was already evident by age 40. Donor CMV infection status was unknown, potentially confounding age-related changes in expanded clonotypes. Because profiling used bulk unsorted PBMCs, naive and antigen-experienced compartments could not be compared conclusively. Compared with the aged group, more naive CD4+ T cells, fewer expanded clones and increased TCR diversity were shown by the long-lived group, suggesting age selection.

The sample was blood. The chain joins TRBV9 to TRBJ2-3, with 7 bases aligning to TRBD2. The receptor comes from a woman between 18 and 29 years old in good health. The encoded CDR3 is CASSVESWGGDTQYF. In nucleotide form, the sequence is TGTGCCAGCAGCGTAGAGTCGTGGGGAGGGGATACGCAGTATTTT.